Detailed here is one T cell receptor (beta chain). Its antigen target is currently unknown. Base qualities are not at hand, and no much larger clone is one base apart. CDR1 MNHEY and CDR2 SMNVEV are derived from the germline V gene (reference sequence). The CDR3 runs 16 amino acids, cysteine and phenylalanine included. Solely the CDR3 DNA is kept, with 48 bases framed from the first base. V ends up 4 bases short and J 6 bases short, with an unmatched junction base count of 6. The immunoSEQ Assay, a bias-controlled multiplex PCR, was used to amplify TCRbeta CDR3 regions from genomic DNA. Per the source publication's procedure: The number of nucleated cells in each sample was estimated by amplification of reference gene primers within the assay. Sequence reads were collapsed and filtered to measure the absolute abundance of every unique TCRbeta CDR3 rearrangement. For each sample, productive Simpson clonality was calculated as the square root of Simpson's diversity index across productive rearrangements. Imported from immuneACCESS, the table was reduced by TCRdb to in-frame sequences with V and J called. These copies leave out some clones; in studies compared against another copy, an unresolved V gene accounts for under half, and the cause of the remainder is not known. D and trimming were read from the DNA, whereas the V and J calls and clone size are those reported in that table. In all, the sample holds roughly 140,000 clones, and around 83% of those were seen once. Of the sample, roughly 8.3% falls within the top ten clones.

The data derive from a study of blood T cell repertoires in COVID-19 (dated by TCRdb to 2018 to 2020). About the investigation overall: Collaborator samples came from the United States, Italy and Spain and covered acute and convalescent phases of COVID-19. The material from the prospective study consisted of cDNA or gDNA derived from T cells, B-cell-depleted T cells, or PBMCs. Where HLA class I and class II types were available, the types were taken from metadata supplied by the sample provider, not from assay-based typing. A freely available public database, intended as a resource for researchers studying the immune response to SARS-CoV-2, is where the repertoires were released. The dataset comprised deeply sampled blood TCRbeta repertoires from subjects exposed to, actively infected with, or recovered from COVID-19. Nearly every sample came with metadata listing a de-identified subject ID, COVID-19 status, age in years and sex. The samples were drawn from the first 160 participants of the ongoing ImmuneRACE study and from over 950 subjects provided by 6 global collaborators.

One collaborating source in Seattle enrolled patients while the patients were actively infected and followed the patients over time throughout the course of disease. Whole blood was collected in K2EDTA tubes by collaborating institutions according to the institutions' own protocols. Collaborator samples were shipped for TCRbeta analysis as frozen whole blood, isolated PBMCs, or DNA extracted from either sample type. What the work shows at the level of the full study, not this receptor alone: How much clinical and demographic metadata was included differed by source and by participant, and the metadata was provided uncurated.

The sequenced sample was peripheral blood. Recombination joined TRBV27 with TRBJ2-5, with 15 bases aligning to TRBD2. The TCR was taken from a woman aged 55-70 years with COVID-19, enrolled during active disease. The nucleotide sequence is given as TGTGCCAGCAGTTCTCCCGGACTAGCGGGAGGGAAGACCCAGTACTTC. Its protein reads: CASSSPGLAGGKTQYF.